The 17 T cell receptor beta chains below come from one sample, sequenced in a study of shared clonotypes between healthy human individuals. Sequencing used immunoSEQ multiplex PCR; TCRdb keeps in-frame clones, though not all of them. Among approximately 2.5 million clones listed, approximately 94% were seen once. Sequencing was performed on naive CD4+ T cells from PBMCs. Regarding subset: CD45RA+ positively selected. These receptors were taken from a man aged 18 to 29 in good health. Some clones in this sample may be carry-over from other donors' samples.

Points on this clone: The sample has other DNA sequences that encode this CDR3 too. The chain combines TRBV28 with TRBJ2-5; no clear D. Germline CDR1 and CDR2: MDHEN and SYDVKM. The CDR3 has 12 residues. V was trimmed by 3 bases and J by 5 bases, leaving 7 bases between them. CDR3 region: CASSLVRETQYF. The CDR3 coding sequence is TGTGCCAGCAGTTTGGTCAGGGAGACCCAGTACTTC.

V usage is TRBV30 and J usage is TRBJ2-7, with D perhaps matching TRBD2 (6 bases). Germline CDR1 and CDR2: GTSNPN and SVGIG (reference sequence). The CDR3 sequence is 16 residues long. With 5 bases removed from V and 6 bases from J, the gap between germline ends came to 26 bases. CDR3 bases: TGTGCCTGGGTTCCGGTGGGTAAGCGGGTCGGAGGCGAGCAGTACTTC. As protein: CAWVPVGKRVGGEQYF.

The V call is TRBV19, the J call TRBJ2-1; D is possibly TRBD2 (5 bases). Trimming left V 4 bases short and J 6 bases short, with 16 bases between. CDR1 and CDR2 (germline): LNHDA, SQIVND (reference sequence). CDR3 length equals 15 residues. CDR3 nucleotides: TGTGCCAGTAGTACCCAAGGTTCGGGGAGCAATGAGCAGTTCTTC. Amino acids: CASSTQGSGSNEQFF.

The rearrangement links TRBV7-3 to TRBJ2-6; D possibly corresponds to TRBD1 (5 bases). The V and J ends lost 2 bases and 0 bases respectively, with 14 bases between them. CDR3 length: 18 residues. Germline CDR1 reads SGHTA; CDR2 reads FQGTGA. The CDR3 nucleotides read TGTGCCAGCAGCTTAGGGGCAGCCCCCGGCTCTGGGGCCAACGTCCTGACTTTC. This encodes CASSLGAAPGSGANVLTF.

The CDR3 reads CASSPQAAGTHNEQFF. In nucleotides, the CDR3 is TGTGCCAGCAGCCCACAGGCGGCGGGAACCCACAATGAGCAGTTCTTC. The chain employs TRBV7-3 and TRBJ2-1; the D gene is possibly TRBD2 (6 bases). CDR1 and CDR2 (germline): SGHTA, FQGTGA. There are 16 residues in the CDR3. V was clipped by 5 bases and J by 5 bases, with 19 bases between them.

The chain recombines TRBV5-1 with TRBJ2-2, with TRBD1 as a possible D gene (6 bases). Germline lookup yields CDR1 SGHRS and CDR2 YFSETQ. The V gene lost 4 bases and the J gene lost 7 bases, with 14 bases spanning the gap. The CDR3 extends over 14 amino acids. For the CDR3, the DNA is TGCGCCAGCAGCCCGCGACAGGAACGCGGGGAGCTGTTTTTT. This codes for CASSPRQERGELFF. Full variable domain (outside the CDR3, taken from reference TRBV5-1 and TRBJ2-2): KAGVTQTPRYLIKTRGQQVTLSCSPISGHRSVSWYQQTPGQGLQFLFEYFSETQRNKGNFPGRFSGRQFSNSRSEMNVSTLELGDSALYLCASSPRQERGELFFGEGSRLTVL.

The chain carries TRBV18 and TRBJ1-3, with 8 bases matching TRBD1. The trim removed 3 bases at V and 4 bases at J, leaving 5 bases unmatched. CDR3 length: 15 residues. The germline gives CDR1 KGHSH, CDR2 LQKENI. For the CDR3, the DNA is TGTGCCAGCTCACCCGGACAGGGTTACGGAAACACCATATATTTT. It encodes CASSPGQGYGNTIYF. The entire variable domain, with the rest obtained from reference TRBV18 and TRBJ1-3, is as follows: NAGVMQNPRHLVRRRGQEARLRCSPMKGHSHVYWYRQLPEEGLKFMVYLQKENIIDESGMPKERFSAEFPKEGPSILRIQQVVRGDSAAYFCASSPGQGYGNTIYFGEGSWLTVV.

V usage is TRBV20-1 and J usage is TRBJ1-1; D unresolved. The CDR3 is 8 residues long. Germline CDR1 is DFQATT and CDR2 is SNEGSKA (reference sequence). As DNA, the CDR3 is TGCAGGGCTCCGGGGGCTTTCTTT. Its translation: CRAPGAFF.

To note about this clone: This CDR3 is also generated by other DNA sequences in the sample. The chain couples TRBV5-1 to TRBJ2-1; 12 bases are a match to TRBD2. CDR1 is SGHRS and CDR2 is YFSETQ in the germline V gene. Unmatched junction bases numbered 3, after V lost 1 base and J lost 1 base. This CDR3 region has 17 residues. The CDR3 spells CASSLPGLAGSYNEQFF. As DNA, the CDR3 is TGCGCCAGCAGCTTGCCCGGACTAGCGGGGTCCTACAATGAGCAGTTCTTC.

The chain combines TRBV18 with TRBJ1-5, with D unresolved. Trimming cost V 2 bases and J 6 bases, with 14 bases left between them. The CDR3 totals 15 residues. Germline V gives CDR1 KGHSH, CDR2 LQKENI. The CDR3 loop reads CASSPTRVSAQPQHF. CDR3 nucleotide sequence: TGTGCCAGCTCACCAACTAGGGTCTCGGCTCAGCCCCAGCATTTT. Complete variable domain (other parts from reference TRBV18 and TRBJ1-5): NAGVMQNPRHLVRRRGQEARLRCSPMKGHSHVYWYRQLPEEGLKFMVYLQKENIIDESGMPKERFSAEFPKEGPSILRIQQVVRGDSAAYFCASSPTRVSAQPQHFGDGTRLSIL.

The CDR3 is CASSRGEVEQFF. CDR3 nucleotides: TGTGCCAGCAGTCGGGGGGAGGTTGAGCAGTTCTTC. The V call is TRBV28, the J call TRBJ2-1, with TRBD2 identical over 7 bases. V dropped 5 bases and J dropped 9; count of bases not matched to a gene: 4. CDR1 is MDHEN and CDR2 is SYDVKM in the germline V gene. This CDR3 region has 12 residues. The variable domain in full, completed from reference TRBV28 and TRBJ2-1, reads DVKVTQSSRYLVKRTGEKVFLECVQDMDHENMFWYRQDPGLGLRLIYFSYDVKMKEKGDIPEGYSVSREKKERFSLILESASTNQTSMYLCASSRGEVEQFFGPGTRLTVL.

The rearrangement joins TRBV30 to TRBJ2-1; tentative D call: TRBD2 (7 bases). Germline V gene sequence: CDR1 GTSNPN, CDR2 SVGIG (reference sequence). This CDR3 has 15 residues. V gave up 0 bases and J gave up 7 bases, with 16 bases separating them. CDR3 sequence reads: CAWSVGGGGLNEQFF. The DNA for the CDR3 is TGTGCCTGGAGTGTTGGGGGAGGGGGTTTGAATGAGCAGTTCTTC.

The V gene is TRBV5-1, the J gene TRBJ2-1; 10 bases agree with TRBD2. Trimming took 2 bases from V and 1 from J; bases not matched to a gene: 15. This CDR3 has 20 residues. The germline gives CDR1 SGHRS, CDR2 YFSETQ. CDR3 region: CASSLPSGRDRIGSYNEQFF. The CDR3 nucleotides are TGCGCCAGCAGCTTACCCAGCGGGAGGGATCGAATAGGGTCCTACAATGAGCAGTTCTTC.

This chain uses TRBV5-1 with TRBJ2-5; D gene ambiguous. The CDR3 is 14 residues long. V was shortened by 0 bases and J by 7 bases, with 13 bases between the two germline ends. Per the germline V gene, CDR1 is SGHRS and CDR2 is YFSETQ. The CDR3 sequence: CASSLETPRATQYF. The DNA for the CDR3 is TGCGCCAGCAGCTTGGAAACGCCCCGGGCGACCCAGTACTTC. Supplemented by reference TRBV5-1 and TRBJ2-5, the full variable domain reads KAGVTQTPRYLIKTRGQQVTLSCSPISGHRSVSWYQQTPGQGLQFLFEYFSETQRNKGNFPGRFSGRQFSNSRSEMNVSTLELGDSALYLCASSLETPRATQYFGPGTRLLVL.

Comment on this clone: This sample also contains other DNA sequences that code for the same CDR3. The J gene is TRBJ2-7, the V gene TRBV2; D is unclear. Germline-derived CDR1 and CDR2 are SNHLY and FYNNEI. V gave up 7 bases and J gave up 3 bases, with 10 bases separating them. The CDR3 is made up of 12 amino acids. CDR3 sequence reads: CASNPANYEQYF. CDR3 nucleotides: TGTGCCAGCAACCCAGCCAACTACGAGCAGTACTTC.

The chain couples TRBV18 to TRBJ1-1, with no clear D. Trimming pared 3 bases from V and 9 bases from J, leaving 11 bases between. The germline V gene encodes CDR1 KGHSH and CDR2 LQKENI. This CDR3 is built from 12 residues. The CDR3 coding sequence is TGTGCCAGCTCACCTTATGATAACCAAGCTTTCTTT. Its protein is CASSPYDNQAFF.

This sequence joins TRBV2 and TRBJ2-3; 8 bases are shared with TRBD2. V dropped 10 bases and J dropped 6; count of bases not matched to a gene: 12. CDR1 and CDR2 (germline): SNHLY, FYNNEI. The CDR3 has 14 amino acids. CDR3 sequence reads: CAISGSGRMDTQYF. The DNA of the CDR3 is TGTGCCATCTCAGGGAGCGGGAGAATGGATACGCAGTATTTT.